This TCR beta chain was captured by sequencing in a study of T-cell reconstitution after alpha-beta-depleted transplantation in children (dated by TCRdb to about 2016). A note on the overall study: Using TCR repertoire profiling, the study followed T-cell immune reconstitution in a quantitative way in children after TCRalphabeta/CD19-depleted allogeneic hematopoietic cell transplantation. Study-wide conclusions, independent of this receptor: In some patients, high TCRbeta diversity at day 60 was attributed to recipient T cells and intrathymic progenitors that had survived conditioning. The frequencies of hyperexpanded clones fell over the following months, and after one year, T-cell counts and TCRbeta diversity were mostly attributed to newly produced T cells. About two months after transplant, the apparently early recovery of alphabetaT-cell counts reportedly depended on just several hundred clones that had expanded rapidly and came from non-depleted graft cells.

Libraries came from PCR. The instrument was an Illumina HiSeq 2500. TCR library preparation used molecular barcoding, with unique molecular identifiers applied to normalize quantification of the TCRbeta repertoire. TCRdb applied fastp at Q25 and MiXCR to the public reads, then kept only in-frame beta chains. Rows are combined by CDR3 protein, so each entry shows the most common genes and DNA. The sample table shows about 980,000 distinct CDR3 sequences, and about 29% are seen once. The top ten clones comprise approximately 30% of the sample. V sheds 0 bases and J sheds 7 bases, leaving 11 bases between their ends. In the germline V gene (reference sequence), CDR1 corresponds to DFQATT and CDR2 to SNEGSKA. There are 13 amino acids in the CDR3, from cysteine to phenylalanine inclusive. Of the read, only the CDR3 DNA is kept; its 39 bases are in frame from base 1. This clonotype has more than one count but fewer than ten. The antigen it recognizes is unknown. Base qualities were left out, and no much larger clone turns up one base away.

The label giving this sample's treatment or condition can be read as: allogeneic hematopoietic cell transplantation with graft depleted of TCRalphabeta T cells and CD19 B cells. Transplant recipients were children who received TCRalphabeta/CD19-depleted allogeneic hematopoietic cell grafts. The origin of this receptor is a boy in the first two years of life who had a stem cell transplant for SCID, so the T cells may come from the graft donor. Recombination linked TRBV20-1 to TRBJ2-3; the D gene lacks a confident call. The sample consisted of PBMCs, mostly from graft donor cells, taken 360 days after TCRalphabeta/CD19-depleted stem cell transplant. Here is the DNA: TGCAGTGCTAGAGAGGGTCCAGGCAATACGCAGTATTTT. This sequence encodes CSAREGPGNTQYF.